Described below is a single TCR beta chain sequence and its context. Its antigen target is currently unknown. The record has no base qualities; no much larger clone is one base away. The source of the sample is a study of CD8+ T cells in alopecia areata (dated by TCRdb to the late 2010s). In the study overall: Treated patients were enrolled in an open-label pilot trial of oral tofacitinib, 5 to 10 mg twice daily, for moderate-to-severe alopecia areata. Tofacitinib was administered for 6 to 18 months, and 6 months of follow-up off drug were then conducted to assess delayed response and recurrence. In both human patients and the C3H/HeJ mouse model, the study applied high-throughput TCRbeta sequencing to look at T cell clonal expansion in alopecia areata. In treated patients, disease severity was measured using the SALT score, which gives the percentage of scalp surface area affected. Amplification of TCRbeta CDR3 regions was done by immunoSEQ multiplex PCR using 35 Vbeta forward primers and 13 Jbeta reverse primers. Tofacitinib-treated patients had biopsies at baseline and at 4 and 24 weeks of treatment, with a later scalp biopsy in several patients. Human TCRbeta sequencing covered scalp tissue and sorted CD4+ and CD8+ peripheral blood T cells from patchy and totalis/universalis alopecia areata patients and healthy controls. Scalp clonality was compared across normal scalp (n=4), patchy alopecia areata scalp (n=8), and alopecia totalis/universalis scalp (n=8). RNA was extracted with the PAXgene miRNA kit for fixed scalp, the miRNeasy kit for PBMCs, and the RNeasy kit for mouse skin.

The method was the immunoSEQ multiplex PCR assay. To provide template for TCR sequencing, every sample had RNA extracted and reverse transcribed into cDNA. SuperScript III was used to make first-strand cDNA, primed with a 2:1 mix of oligo-dT and random hexamers. A synthetic immune receptor repertoire was used to measure amplification bias, and any remaining bias was corrected computationally. Per the authors' processing: Raw reads were preprocessed to remove errors, and CDR3 was defined by IMGT conventions from the conserved cysteine to phenylalanine. Clonality was calculated as 1 minus Shannon entropy normalized by log2 of the number of productive unique TCRs. CD4 or CD8 identity of scalp clones was inferred by cross-referencing scalp TCRbeta sequences with sorted blood CD4 and CD8 repertoires. The table comes from immuneACCESS by way of TCRdb, which keeps in-frame sequences with V and J called. Part of the clones is missing from these tables; in studies checked, under half for an unresolved V gene and the rest for unknown reasons. The V and J calls and the clone size are those of that table, but D and trimming were determined from the DNA. The sample data list under 350,000 clones, and over 45% of these were observed just once. The ten largest account for around 1.7% of the sample.

In light of the paper, this sample's time point label describes: 24 weeks on oral tofacitinib. The meaning of the sample's treatment or condition label: oral pan-JAK inhibitor, 5-10 mg twice daily. Lesional scalp punch biopsies and peripheral blood were obtained from alopecia areata patients. After PBMCs were isolated by density centrifugation and stained for CD3, CD4 and CD8, a FACSAria was used to sort CD4+ and CD8+ T cells. The investigation overall reported the following: Unlike mouse skin, where gammadelta T cells dominate, normal human skin contains resident alphabeta T cells that get sequenced too, which complicates analysis of the scalp TCR repertoire. During tofacitinib treatment, many expanded lesional clones remained in scalp and blood, and this persistence may partly explain relapse after treatment is stopped. Shared TCR sequences between patients were less evident than in mice, which may be partly attributable to HLA diversity in the patient population. Because the treated cohort was small and had just a single nonresponder, larger studies are needed to establish links between baseline CD8+ expansion and response. With tofacitinib, both scalp clonality and the number of expanded CD8+ clones among the top 100 scalp clones went down significantly. Compared with normal scalp, lesional scalp had higher clonality and more expanded CD8+ clones, particularly in alopecia totalis/universalis, a pattern that suggests antigenic drive.

After removal of 4 bases from V and 2 bases from J, the junction retains 8 bases not matched to a gene. For CDR1 and CDR2, the germline V gene (reference sequence) lists SGHNT and YYREEE. From its cysteine to its phenylalanine, the CDR3 spans 18 amino acids. The retained sequence is limited to the CDR3, 54 bases, with the frame set at the first base. This sequence uses TRBV5-4 and TRBJ2-1; 14 nucleotides in the junction match TRBD2. The TCR sequence derives from a human donor with alopecia areata. The input for sequencing was CD4+ T cells sorted from blood, taken at week 24, from a patient treated with tofacitinib. The CDR3 protein: CASSLGTSGGPAYNEQFF. The DNA sequence reads TGTGCCAGCAGCCTCGGGACTAGCGGGGGCCCAGCCTACAATGAGCAGTTCTTC.